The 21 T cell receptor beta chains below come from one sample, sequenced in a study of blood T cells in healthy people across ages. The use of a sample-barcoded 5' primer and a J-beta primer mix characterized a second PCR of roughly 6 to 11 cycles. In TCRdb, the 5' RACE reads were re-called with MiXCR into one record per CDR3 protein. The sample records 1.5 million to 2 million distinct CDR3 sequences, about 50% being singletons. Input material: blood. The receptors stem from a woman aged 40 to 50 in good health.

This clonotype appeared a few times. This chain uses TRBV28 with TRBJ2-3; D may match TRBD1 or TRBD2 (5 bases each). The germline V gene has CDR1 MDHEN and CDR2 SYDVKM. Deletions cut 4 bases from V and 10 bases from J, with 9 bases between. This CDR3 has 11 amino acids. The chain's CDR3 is CASSWGRAQYF. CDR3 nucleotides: TGTGCCAGCAGTTGGGGACGGGCGCAGTATTTT.

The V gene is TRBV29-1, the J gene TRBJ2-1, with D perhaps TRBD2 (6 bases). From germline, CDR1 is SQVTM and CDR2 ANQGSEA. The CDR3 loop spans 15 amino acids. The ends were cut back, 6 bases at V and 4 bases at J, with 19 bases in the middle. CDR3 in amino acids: CSVPSGTLIYNEQFF. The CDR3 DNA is TGCAGCGTGCCCTCCGGGACTCTAATATACAATGAGCAGTTCTTC.

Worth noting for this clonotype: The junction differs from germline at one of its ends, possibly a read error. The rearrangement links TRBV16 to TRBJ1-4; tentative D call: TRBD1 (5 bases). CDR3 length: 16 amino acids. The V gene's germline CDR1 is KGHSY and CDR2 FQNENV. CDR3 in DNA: TGTGCCAGCAGCCTCACGAAAGGACAAACTAATGAAGAACTGTTTTTT. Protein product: CASSLTKGQTNEELFF. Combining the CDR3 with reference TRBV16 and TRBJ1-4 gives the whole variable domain GEEVAQTPKHLVRGEGQKAKLYCAPIKGHSYVFWYQQVLKNEFKFLISFQNENVFDETGMPKERFSAKCLPNSPCSLEIQATKLEDSAVYFCASSLTKGQTNEELFFGSGTQLSVL.

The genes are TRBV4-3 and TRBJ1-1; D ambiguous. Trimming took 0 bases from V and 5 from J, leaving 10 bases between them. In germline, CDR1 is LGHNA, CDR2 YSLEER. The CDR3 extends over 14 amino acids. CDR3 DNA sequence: TGCGCCAGCAGCCAAGAGGGGAGCTGGACTGAAGCTTTCTTT. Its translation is CASSQEGSWTEAFF.

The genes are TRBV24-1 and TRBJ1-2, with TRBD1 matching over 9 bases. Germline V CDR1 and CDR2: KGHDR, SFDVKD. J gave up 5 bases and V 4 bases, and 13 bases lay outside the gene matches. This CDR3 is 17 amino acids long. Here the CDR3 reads CATSDRPGTGPGYGYTF. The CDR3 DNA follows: TGTGCCACCAGTGACCGTCCCGGGACAGGGCCGGGATATGGCTACACCTTC.

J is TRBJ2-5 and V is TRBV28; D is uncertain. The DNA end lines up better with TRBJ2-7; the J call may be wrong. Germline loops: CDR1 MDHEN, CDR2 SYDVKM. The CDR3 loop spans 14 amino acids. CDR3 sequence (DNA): TGTGCCAGCAGTTTCAGGCGGTCCGGCGACGAGCAGTACTTC. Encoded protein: CASSFRRSGDEQYF.

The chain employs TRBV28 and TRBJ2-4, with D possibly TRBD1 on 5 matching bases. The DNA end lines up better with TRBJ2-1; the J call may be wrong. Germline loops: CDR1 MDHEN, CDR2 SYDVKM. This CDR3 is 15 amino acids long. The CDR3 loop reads CASSPTVIAKNIQFF. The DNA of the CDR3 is TGTGCCAGCAGTCCGACAGTTATAGCCAAAAACATTCAGTTCTTC.

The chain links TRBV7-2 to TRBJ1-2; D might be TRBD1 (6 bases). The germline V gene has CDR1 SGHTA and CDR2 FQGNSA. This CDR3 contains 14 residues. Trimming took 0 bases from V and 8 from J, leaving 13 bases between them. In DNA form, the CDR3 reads TGTGCCAGCAGCTTAGCGGTAACAGGGAGCGGCTACACCTTC. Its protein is CASSLAVTGSGYTF.

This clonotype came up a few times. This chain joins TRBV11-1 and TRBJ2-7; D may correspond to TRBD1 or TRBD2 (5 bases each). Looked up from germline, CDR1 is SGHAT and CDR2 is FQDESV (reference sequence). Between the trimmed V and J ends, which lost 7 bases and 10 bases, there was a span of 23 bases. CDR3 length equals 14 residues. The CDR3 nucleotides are TGTGCCAGCACCTCACAGGAGAGGGCGGTAACCCAGTACTTC. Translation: CASTSQERAVTQYF.

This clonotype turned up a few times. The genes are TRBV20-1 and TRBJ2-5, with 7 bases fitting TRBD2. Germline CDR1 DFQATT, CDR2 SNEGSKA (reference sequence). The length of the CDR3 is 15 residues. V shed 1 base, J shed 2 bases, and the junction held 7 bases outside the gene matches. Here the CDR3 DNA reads TGCAGTGCTAGAGTGGGGAGGGATATACAAGAGACCCAGTACTTC. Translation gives CSARVGRDIQETQYF.

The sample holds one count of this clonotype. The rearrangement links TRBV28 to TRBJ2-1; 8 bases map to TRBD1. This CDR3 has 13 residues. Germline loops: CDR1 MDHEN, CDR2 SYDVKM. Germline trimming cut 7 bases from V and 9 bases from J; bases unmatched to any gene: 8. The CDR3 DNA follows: TGTGCCAGCATTCTGGACAGGGTTGGTGAGCAGTTCTTC. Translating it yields CASILDRVGEQFF.

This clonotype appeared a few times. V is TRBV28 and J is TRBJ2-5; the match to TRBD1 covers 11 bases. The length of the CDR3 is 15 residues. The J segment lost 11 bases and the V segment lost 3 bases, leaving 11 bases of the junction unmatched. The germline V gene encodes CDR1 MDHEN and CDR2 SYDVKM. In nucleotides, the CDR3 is TGTGCCAGCAGTTTGGCCGGGACAGGGGGATTAACGCAGTACTTC. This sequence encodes CASSLAGTGGLTQYF.

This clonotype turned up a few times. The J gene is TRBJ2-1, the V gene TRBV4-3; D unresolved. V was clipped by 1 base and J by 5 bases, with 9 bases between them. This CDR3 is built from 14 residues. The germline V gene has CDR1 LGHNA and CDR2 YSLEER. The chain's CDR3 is CASSQGILNNEQFF. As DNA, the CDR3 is TGCGCCAGCAGCCAAGGGATTTTGAACAATGAGCAGTTCTTC.

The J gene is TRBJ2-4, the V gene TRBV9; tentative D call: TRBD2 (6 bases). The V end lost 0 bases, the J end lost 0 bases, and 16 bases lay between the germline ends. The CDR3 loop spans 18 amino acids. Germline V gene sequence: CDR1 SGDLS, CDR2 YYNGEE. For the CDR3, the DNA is TGTGCCAGCAGCGTAGATGGAGGCGGGGCCTTAGCCAAAAACATTCAGTACTTC. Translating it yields CASSVDGGGALAKNIQYF. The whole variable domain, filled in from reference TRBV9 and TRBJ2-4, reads DSGVTQTPKHLITATGQRVTLRCSPRSGDLSVYWYQQSLDQGLQFLIQYYNGEERAKGNILERFSAQQFPDLHSELNLSSLELGDSALYFCASSVDGGGALAKNIQYFGAGTRLSVL.

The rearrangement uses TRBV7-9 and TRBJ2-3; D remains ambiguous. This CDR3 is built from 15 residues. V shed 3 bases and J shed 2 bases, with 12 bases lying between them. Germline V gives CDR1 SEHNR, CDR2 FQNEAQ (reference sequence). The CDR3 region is CASSFDILFTDTQYF. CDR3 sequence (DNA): TGTGCCAGCAGCTTCGACATACTTTTCACAGATACGCAGTATTTT. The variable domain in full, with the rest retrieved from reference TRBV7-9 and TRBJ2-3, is DTGVSQNPRHKITKRGQNVTFRCDPISEHNRLYWYRQTLGQGPEFLTYFQNEAQLEKSRLLSDRFSAERPKGSFSTLEIQRTEQGDSAMYLCASSFDILFTDTQYFGPGTRLTVL.

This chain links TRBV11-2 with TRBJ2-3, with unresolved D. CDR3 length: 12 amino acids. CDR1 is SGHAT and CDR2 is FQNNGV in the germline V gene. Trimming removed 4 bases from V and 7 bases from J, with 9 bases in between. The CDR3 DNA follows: TGTGCCAGCAGCTCCTGGAATCATACGCAGTATTTT. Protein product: CASSSWNHTQYF.

CDR3 sequence (DNA): TGCAGTGCTAGAGAGGGCAGTAGCAATCAGCCCCAGCATTTT. Residues: CSAREGSSNQPQHF. This chain connects TRBV20-1 to TRBJ1-5; D is unresolved. The V gene's germline CDR1 is DFQATT and CDR2 SNEGSKA (reference sequence). V lost 0 bases and J 0 bases, leaving 6 bases between the germline ends. This CDR3 has 14 residues.

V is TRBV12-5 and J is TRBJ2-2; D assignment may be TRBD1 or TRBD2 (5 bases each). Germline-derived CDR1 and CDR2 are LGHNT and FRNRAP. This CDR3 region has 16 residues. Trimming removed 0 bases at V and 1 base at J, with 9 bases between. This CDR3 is CASGLVSGLNTGELFF. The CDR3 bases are TGTGCTAGTGGTTTGGTATCGGGGCTGAACACCGGGGAGCTGTTTTTT.

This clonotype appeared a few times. The CDR3 region is CSANGADTNYGYTF. The CDR3 nucleotides read TGCAGTGCCAACGGGGCTGACACTAACTATGGCTACACCTTC. This sequence joins TRBV20-1 and TRBJ1-2; D might be TRBD1 (5 bases). CDR3 length equals 14 residues. Germline assignment: CDR1 DFQATT and CDR2 SNEGSKA (reference sequence). With 6 bases removed from V and 0 bases from J, the gap between germline ends came to 14 bases.

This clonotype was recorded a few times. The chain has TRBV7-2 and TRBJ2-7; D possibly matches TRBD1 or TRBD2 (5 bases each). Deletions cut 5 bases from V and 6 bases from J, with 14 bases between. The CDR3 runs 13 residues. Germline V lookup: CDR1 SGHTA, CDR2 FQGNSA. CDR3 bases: TGTGCCAGCAGCGTAGAGGCAGGGAGCGAGCAGTACTTC. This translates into CASSVEAGSEQYF.

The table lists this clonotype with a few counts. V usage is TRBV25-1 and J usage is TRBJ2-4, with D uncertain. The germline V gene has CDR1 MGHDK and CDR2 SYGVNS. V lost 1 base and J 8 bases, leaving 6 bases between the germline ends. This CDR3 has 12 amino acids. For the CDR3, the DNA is TGTGCCAGCAGTGAATTTCGGGACATTCAGTACTTC. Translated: CASSEFRDIQYF. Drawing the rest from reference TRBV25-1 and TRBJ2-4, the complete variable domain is EADIYQTPRYLVIGTGKKITLECSQTMGHDKMYWYQQDPGMELHLIHYSYGVNSTEKGDLSSESTVSRIRTEHFPLTLESARPSHTSQYLCASSEFRDIQYFGAGTRLSVL.